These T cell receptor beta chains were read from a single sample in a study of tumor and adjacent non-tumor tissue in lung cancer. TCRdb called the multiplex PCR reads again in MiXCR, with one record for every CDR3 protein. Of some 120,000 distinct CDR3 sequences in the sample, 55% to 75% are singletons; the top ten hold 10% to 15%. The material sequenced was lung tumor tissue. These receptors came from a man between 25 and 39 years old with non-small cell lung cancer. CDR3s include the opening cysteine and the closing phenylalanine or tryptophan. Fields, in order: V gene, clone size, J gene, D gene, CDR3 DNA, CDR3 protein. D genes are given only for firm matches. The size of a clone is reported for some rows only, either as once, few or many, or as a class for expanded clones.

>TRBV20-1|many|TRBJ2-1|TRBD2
TGCAGTCCAAAACTAGCGGGAGGATACAATGAGCAGTTCTTC
CSPKLAGGYNEQFF
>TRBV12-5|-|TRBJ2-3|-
TGTGCTAGTGTTGGGGACGCAACAGATACGCAGTATTTT
CASVGDATDTQYF
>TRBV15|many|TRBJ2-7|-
TGTGCCACCAGCAGGGAGGACAGCCTCTACGAGCAGTACTTC
CATSREDSLYEQYF
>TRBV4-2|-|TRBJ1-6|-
TGTGCCAGCAGCCAGGTCGTTTCAGATAATTCACCCCTCCACTTT
CASSQVVSDNSPLHF
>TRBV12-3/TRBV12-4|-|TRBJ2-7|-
TGTGCCAGCAGTTTAGCGCTAGGCAGCGGCCGAGGACACGAGCAGTACTTC
CASSLALGSGRGHEQYF
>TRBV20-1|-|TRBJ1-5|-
TGCAGTGCTAGGACAGACAATAGCAATCAGCCTCAGCTTTTT
CSARTDNSNQPQLF
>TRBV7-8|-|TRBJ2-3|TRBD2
TGTGCCAGCACTATTAGCGGGGGGGCCGGGACAGATATGCAGTACTTT
CASTISGGAGTDMQYF
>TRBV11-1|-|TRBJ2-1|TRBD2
TGTGCCAGCAGCTTAACGGGAGGTATCTACGATGAGCAGTTCTTC
CASSLTGGIYDEQFF
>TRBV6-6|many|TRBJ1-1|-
TGTGCCAGCGAGCTGGGGGTGAACACTGAAGCTTTCTTT
CASELGVNTEAFF
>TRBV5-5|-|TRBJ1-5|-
TGTGCCAGCAGCTTGCTCCTGGCGGATACGCAGCATTTT
CASSLLLADTQHF
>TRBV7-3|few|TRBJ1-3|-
TGTGCCAGCAGCCCGGGGCTCTCTGGAAACACCATATATTTT
CASSPGLSGNTIYF
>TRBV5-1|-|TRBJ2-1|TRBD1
TGCGCCAGCAGCCTAGGACAGGGGTATTACAATGAGCAGTTCTTC
CASSLGQGYYNEQFF
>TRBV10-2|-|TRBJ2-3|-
TGTGCCAGCATGATCACAGATACGCAGTATTTT
CASMITDTQYF
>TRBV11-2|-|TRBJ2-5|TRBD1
TGTGCCAGCGGCCGCCGGGACAGGGACGAGACCCAGTACTTC
CASGRRDRDETQYF
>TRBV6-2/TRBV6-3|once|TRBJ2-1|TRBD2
TGTGCCAGCAGTCTCTGCGCAGCGGGGGGGCAGTATGAGCAGTTCTTC
CASSLCAAGGQYEQFF
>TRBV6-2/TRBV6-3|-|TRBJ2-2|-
TGTGCCAGCACCGCCCCAGGTCAGGGAGCCACCGGGGAGCTGCTTTTT
CASTAPGQGATGELLF
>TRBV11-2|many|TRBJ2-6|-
TGTGCCAGCAGCTTGGTCGCCCAGCGATCTGGGGCCAACGTCCTGACTTTC
CASSLVAQRSGANVLTF
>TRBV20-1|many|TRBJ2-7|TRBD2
TGCAGTGCTAGATCGCCTAGCGGGGGATCCTACGAGCAGTACTTC
CSARSPSGGSYEQYF
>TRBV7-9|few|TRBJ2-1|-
TGTGCCAGCAACCGGGACACTTCCTACAATGAGCAGTTCTTC
CASNRDTSYNEQFF
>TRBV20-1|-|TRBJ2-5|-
TGCAGTGCTAGACTATCACGGGGGGCAGAAGCGGAGACCCAGTACTTC
CSARLSRGAEAETQYF
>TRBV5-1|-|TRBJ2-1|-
TGCGCCAGCAGCTTGCCGGGGCGGAATGAGCAGTTCTTC
CASSLPGRNEQFF
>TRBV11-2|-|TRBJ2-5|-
TGTACCAGCAACTTAGTCCCAGGGGGGGAGACCCAGTACTTC
CTSNLVPGGETQYF
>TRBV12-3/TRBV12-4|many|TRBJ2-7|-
TGTGCCAGCAGTTCCTGGGAGCACTCCTACGAGCAGTACTTC
CASSSWEHSYEQYF
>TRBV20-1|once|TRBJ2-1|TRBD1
TGCAGTGCGAAGACAGGGTGGGTCGATGGACAGTTCTTC
CSAKTGWVDGQFF
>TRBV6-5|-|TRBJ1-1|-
TGTGCCAGCAGTTACCGGGGACGGGGCGCGAGGGATGAAGCTTTCTTT
CASSYRGRGARDEAFF
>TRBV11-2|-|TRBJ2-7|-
TGTGCCAGCAGCCCCCGGGCAGGCGACTACGAGCAGTACTTC
CASSPRAGDYEQYF
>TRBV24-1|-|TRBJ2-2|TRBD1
TGTGCCATCAGCGACAGGGATACCACCGGGGAGTTGTTTTTT
CAISDRDTTGELFF
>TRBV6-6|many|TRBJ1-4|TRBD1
TGTGCCAGCAGCTACAGGGACAGGGACGAAAAACTGTTTTTT
CASSYRDRDEKLFF
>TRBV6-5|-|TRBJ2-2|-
TGTGCCGGCAGTTACTCCCCCCCATGGGTGGGAGGGGAGCTGTTTTTT
CAGSYSPPWVGGELFF
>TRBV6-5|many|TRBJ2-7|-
TGTGCCAGCAGTTCCGGGCCTCTAAAACCCTACGAGCAGTACTTC
CASSSGPLKPYEQYF
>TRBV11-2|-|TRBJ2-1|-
TGTGCCAGCAGCTTACTGCCAGACTCCTACAATGGGCAGTTCTTC
CASSLLPDSYNGQFF
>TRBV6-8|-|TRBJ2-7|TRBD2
TGTGCCAGCACCGTAAATTGGGGGGGAAAGCTCTACGAGCAGTACTTC
CASTVNWGGKLYEQYF
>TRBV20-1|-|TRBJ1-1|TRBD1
TGCAGTGCTATACAGGGGGCGAGGTTTTCTAGATCCCAGAACACTGATGCTTTCTTT
CSAIQGARFSRSQNTDAFF
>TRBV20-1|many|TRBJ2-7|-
TGCAGTGCTAGAGTTCCCTCCTCCTACGAGCAGTACTTC
CSARVPSSYEQYF
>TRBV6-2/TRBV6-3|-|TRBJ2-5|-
TGTGCCATCAGGACGGGAGAGACCCAGTACTTC
CAIRTGETQYF
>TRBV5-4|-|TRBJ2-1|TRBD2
TGTGCCAGCAGCGGAGGGACTAGCGGGATTTTTAATGAGCAGATCTTC
CASSGGTSGIFNEQIF
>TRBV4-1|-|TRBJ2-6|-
TGCGCCAGCAGCCACAATGGGGCCGTCTCAGGGCCCAACGTCCTGACTTTC
CASSHNGAVSGPNVLTF
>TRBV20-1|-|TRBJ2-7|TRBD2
TGCAGTGCTAGACATGGGGGGGGTTGGGCTTACGAGCAGTACTTC
CSARHGGGWAYEQYF
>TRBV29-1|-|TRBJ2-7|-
TGCAGCATCTTATCCAGGGGGCTAGCGGGATTGTCCGAGCAGTACTTC
CSILSRGLAGLSEQYF
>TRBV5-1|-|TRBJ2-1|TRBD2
TGCGCCAGCACCGCGGGAGGCTCCTACGATGAGCAGTTCTTC
CASTAGGSYDEQFF
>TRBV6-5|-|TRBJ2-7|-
TGTGCCAGCAGTTACTTGACAAGTACCCACGAGCAGTACTTC
CASSYLTSTHEQYF
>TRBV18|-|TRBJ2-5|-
TGTGCCAGCTCACCACAACGTACAGAGACCCAGTACTTC
CASSPQRTETQYF
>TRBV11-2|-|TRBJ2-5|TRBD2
TGTGCCAGTAGCTTTTACTGCGGGAGGGCCGTAGAGACCCAGTACTTC
CASSFYCGRAVETQYF
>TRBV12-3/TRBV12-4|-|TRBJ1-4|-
TGTGCCAGCACTACCTTGGGAGCCCACCGTTTGGAAAAACTGTTTTTT
CASTTLGAHRLEKLFF
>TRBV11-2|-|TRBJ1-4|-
TGTGCCAGCGGCTTGGAAGAAGGACTGTTTTTT
CASGLEEGLFF
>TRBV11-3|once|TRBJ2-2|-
TGTGCCAGCAGCTTAACGAGGATCGGGGAGCTGTTTTTT
CASSLTRIGELFF
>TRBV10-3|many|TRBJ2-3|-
TGTGCCGCCAGAACGGGGGATACGCAGTATTTT
CAARTGDTQYF